The clone carrying this T cell receptor beta chain has a handful of counts. The antigen remains unidentified. The CDR3 length is 13 residues. Trimming cost V 8 bases and J 4 bases; bases outside gene matches: 6. Germline-derived CDR1 and CDR2 are SGHRS and YFSETQ. These data originate in a study of OX40 agonist ivuxolimab in advanced cancers. Clones were sequenced by immunoSEQ multiplex PCR, and TCRdb holds only the in-frame ones, with some missing. The sample contains some 50,000 clones, under 90% of which appear only once. Overall study findings and caveats: CD8+ T cells were the subset that, on average, had more expanded clones than CD4+. Which antigen the expanded peripheral T cells recognized is unknown.

The material sequenced was CD4+ or CD8+ T cells sorted from blood, taken in a trial of the OX40 agonist ivuxolimab. The gene calls are TRBV5-1 and TRBJ1-3; the match to TRBD1 covers 7 bases. The TCR originated in an adult with an advanced solid tumor such as melanoma, head and neck, liver or kidney cancer. The DNA of the CDR3 is TGCGCCAGTACGACAGGGCCGGGAAACACCATATATTTT. Translation gives CASTTGPGNTIYF. Combining the CDR3 with reference TRBV5-1 and TRBJ1-3 gives the whole variable domain KAGVTQTPRYLIKTRGQQVTLSCSPISGHRSVSWYQQTPGQGLQFLFEYFSETQRNKGNFPGRFSGRQFSNSRSEMNVSTLELGDSALYLCASTTGPGNTIYFGEGSWLTVV.